The source of this TCR beta chain is a study of T-cell memory formation after mild COVID-19. Looking at the study overall: TCR clusters mostly belonged to single donors. Points from the study as a whole: Memory from before infection featured some responding clones, which suggests cross-reactive memory joined. Day 15 to 85 contracting clones showed balanced CD4/CD8; later expanders leaned CD4+.

The sample holds many counts of this clonotype. Its antigen is not known. With constant-segment primers, 5'RACE yielded cDNA libraries of TCR alpha and TCR beta that carried sample barcodes and UMIs. TCRdb called the 5' RACE reads again in MiXCR, with one record for every CDR3 protein. The data show about 340,000 distinct CDR3 sequences, with 15% to 20% seen just once and around 24% held by the top ten. The CDR3 loop spans 15 amino acids. The germline V and J ends were trimmed by 3 bases and 1 base, with 9 bases remaining between them. The germline V gene has CDR1 MGHRA and CDR2 YSYEKL. The clonotype originates from a man younger than 35 who had mild COVID-19 (a few samples of this study predate the infection). Cell type and time point are not known. The sequenced sample consisted of PBMCs or a T cell subset sorted from them (not recorded which). The V gene is TRBV4-1, the J gene TRBJ2-2, with D perhaps matching TRBD1 (6 bases). The CDR3 region has the DNA TGCGCCAGCAGCCAGGGGGCTAAGAACACCGGGGAGCTGTTTTTT. Its translation is CASSQGAKNTGELFF.